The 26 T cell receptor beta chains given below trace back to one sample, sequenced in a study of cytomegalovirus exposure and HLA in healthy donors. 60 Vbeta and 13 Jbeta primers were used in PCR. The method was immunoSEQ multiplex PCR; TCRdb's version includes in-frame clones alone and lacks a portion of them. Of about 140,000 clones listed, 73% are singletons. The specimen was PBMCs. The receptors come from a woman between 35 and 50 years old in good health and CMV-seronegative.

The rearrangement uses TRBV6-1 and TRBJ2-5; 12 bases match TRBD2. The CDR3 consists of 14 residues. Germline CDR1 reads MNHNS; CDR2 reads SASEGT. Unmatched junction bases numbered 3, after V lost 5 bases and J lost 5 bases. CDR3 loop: CASSTLAGGETQYF. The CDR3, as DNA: TGTGCCAGCAGTACCCTAGCGGGGGGGGAGACCCAGTACTTC.

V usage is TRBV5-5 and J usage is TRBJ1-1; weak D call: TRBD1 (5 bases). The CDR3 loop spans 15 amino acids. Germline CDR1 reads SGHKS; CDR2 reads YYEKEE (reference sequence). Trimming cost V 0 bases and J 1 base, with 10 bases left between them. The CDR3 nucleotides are TGTGCCAGCAGCTTGGGGGGACTCGGGAACACTGAAGCTTTCTTT. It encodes CASSLGGLGNTEAFF. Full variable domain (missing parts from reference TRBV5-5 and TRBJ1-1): DAGVTQSPTHLIKTRGQQVTLRCSPISGHKSVSWYQQVLGQGPQFIFQYYEKEERGRGNFPDRFSARQFPNYSSELNVNALLLGDSALYLCASSLGGLGNTEAFFGQGTRLTVV.

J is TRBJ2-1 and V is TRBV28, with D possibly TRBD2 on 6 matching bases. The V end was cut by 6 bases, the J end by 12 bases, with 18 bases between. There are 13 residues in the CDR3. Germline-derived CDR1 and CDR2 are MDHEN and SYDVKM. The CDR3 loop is CASRWRGQIAQFF. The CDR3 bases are TGTGCCAGCAGGTGGCGGGGCCAGATTGCGCAGTTCTTC.

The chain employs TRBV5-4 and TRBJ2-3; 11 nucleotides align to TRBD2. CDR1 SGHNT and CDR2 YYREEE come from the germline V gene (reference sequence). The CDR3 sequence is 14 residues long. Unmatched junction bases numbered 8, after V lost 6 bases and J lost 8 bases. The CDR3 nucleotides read TGTGCCAGCACCCCGGGACTAGCGGCTACTACGCAGTATTTT. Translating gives CASTPGLAATTQYF. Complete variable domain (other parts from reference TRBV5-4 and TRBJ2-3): ETGVTQSPTHLIKTRGQQVTLRCSSQSGHNTVSWYQQALGQGPQFIFQYYREEENGRGNFPPRFSGLQFPNYSSELNVNALELDDSALYLCASTPGLAATTQYFGPGTRLTVL.

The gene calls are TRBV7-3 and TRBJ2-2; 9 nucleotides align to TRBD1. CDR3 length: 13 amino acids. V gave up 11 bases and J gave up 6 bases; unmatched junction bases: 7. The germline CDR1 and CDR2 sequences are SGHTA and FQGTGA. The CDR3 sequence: CASKQGASGELFF. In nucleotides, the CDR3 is TGTGCCTCGAAACAGGGGGCGTCCGGGGAGCTGTTTTTT.

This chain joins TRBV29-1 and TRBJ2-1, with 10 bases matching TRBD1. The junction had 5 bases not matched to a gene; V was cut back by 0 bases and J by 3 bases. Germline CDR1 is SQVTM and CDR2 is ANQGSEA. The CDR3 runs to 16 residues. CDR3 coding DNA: TGCAGCGTTGAAGATCCCGACAGGGGGCACTACAATGAGCAGTTCTTC. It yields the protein CSVEDPDRGHYNEQFF.

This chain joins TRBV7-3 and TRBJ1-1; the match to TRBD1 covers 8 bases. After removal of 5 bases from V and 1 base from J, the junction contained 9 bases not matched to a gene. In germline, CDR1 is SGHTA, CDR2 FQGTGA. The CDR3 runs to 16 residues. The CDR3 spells CASSLFGQGPNTEAFF. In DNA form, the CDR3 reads TGTGCCAGCAGCCTATTTGGACAGGGACCGAACACTGAAGCTTTCTTT. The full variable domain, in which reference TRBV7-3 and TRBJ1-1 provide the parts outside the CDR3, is GAGVSQTPSNKVTEKGKYVELRCDPISGHTALYWYRQSLGQGPEFLIYFQGTGAADDSGLPNDRFFAVRPEGSVSTLKIQRTERGDSAVYLCASSLFGQGPNTEAFFGQGTRLTVV.

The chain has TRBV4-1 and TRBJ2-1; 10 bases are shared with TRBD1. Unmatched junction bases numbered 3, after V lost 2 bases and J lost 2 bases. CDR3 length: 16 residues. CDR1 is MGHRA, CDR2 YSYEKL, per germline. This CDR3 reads CASSQRDRGTYNEQFF. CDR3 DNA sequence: TGCGCCAGCAGCCAACGGGACAGGGGAACCTACAATGAGCAGTTCTTC.

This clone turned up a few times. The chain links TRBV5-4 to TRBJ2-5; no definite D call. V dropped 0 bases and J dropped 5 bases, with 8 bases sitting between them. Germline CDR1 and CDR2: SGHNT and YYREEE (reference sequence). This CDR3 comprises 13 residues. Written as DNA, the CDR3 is TGTGCCAGCAGCTTGGCGGGTTGGGAGACCCAGTACTTC. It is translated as CASSLAGWETQYF.

Here the CDR3 reads CASSNTPGTGQETQYF. Here the CDR3 DNA reads TGTGCCAGCAGCAATACCCCCGGGACAGGGCAAGAGACCCAGTACTTC. The rearrangement joins TRBV27 to TRBJ2-5, with 9 bases that match TRBD1. Germline V CDR1 and CDR2: MNHEY, SMNVEV (reference sequence). This CDR3 is built from 16 residues. The V gene end was trimmed by 6 bases and the J gene end by 2 bases; junction bases not matched to a gene: 10.

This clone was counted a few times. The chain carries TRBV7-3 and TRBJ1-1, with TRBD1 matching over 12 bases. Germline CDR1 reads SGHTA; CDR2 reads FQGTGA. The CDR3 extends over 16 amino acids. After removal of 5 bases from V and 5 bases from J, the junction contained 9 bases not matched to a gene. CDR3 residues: CASSPGTGGGSTEAFF. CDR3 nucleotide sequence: TGTGCCAGCAGCCCGGGGACAGGGGGCGGGAGTACTGAAGCTTTCTTT.

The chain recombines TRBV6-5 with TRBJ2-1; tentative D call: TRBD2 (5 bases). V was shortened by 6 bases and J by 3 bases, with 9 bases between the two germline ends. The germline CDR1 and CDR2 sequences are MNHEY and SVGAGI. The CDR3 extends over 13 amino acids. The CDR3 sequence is CASRTGDYNEQFF. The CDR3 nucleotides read TGTGCCAGCAGAACCGGGGACTACAATGAGCAGTTCTTC.

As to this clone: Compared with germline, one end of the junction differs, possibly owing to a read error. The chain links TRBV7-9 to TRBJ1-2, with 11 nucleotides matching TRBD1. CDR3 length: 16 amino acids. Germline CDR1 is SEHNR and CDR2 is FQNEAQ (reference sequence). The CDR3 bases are TGTGCCATCAGCCCGAGGGGACAGGGGGGACTCTATGGCTACACCTTC. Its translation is CAISPRGQGGLYGYTF.

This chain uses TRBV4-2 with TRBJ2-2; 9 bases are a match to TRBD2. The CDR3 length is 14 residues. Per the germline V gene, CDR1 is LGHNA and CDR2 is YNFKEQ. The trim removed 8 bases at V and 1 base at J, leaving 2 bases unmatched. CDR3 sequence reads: CASRGGGNTGELFF. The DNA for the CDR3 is TGTGCCAGCCGCGGGGGGGGGAACACCGGGGAGCTGTTTTTT.

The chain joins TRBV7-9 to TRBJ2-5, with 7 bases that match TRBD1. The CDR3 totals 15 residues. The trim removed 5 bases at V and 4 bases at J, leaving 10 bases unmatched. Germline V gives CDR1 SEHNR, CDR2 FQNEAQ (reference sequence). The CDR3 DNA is TGTGCCAGCAGCATCGACAGGGTTGGCAGAGAGACCCAGTACTTC. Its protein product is CASSIDRVGRETQYF.

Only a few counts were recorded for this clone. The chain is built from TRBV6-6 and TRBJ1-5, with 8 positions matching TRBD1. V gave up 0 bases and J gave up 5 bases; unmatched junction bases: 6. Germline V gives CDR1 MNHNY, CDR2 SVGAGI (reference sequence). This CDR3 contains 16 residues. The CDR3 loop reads CASSYSIQGGYQPQHF. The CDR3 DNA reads TGTGCCAGCAGTTACTCAATACAGGGGGGGTATCAGCCCCAGCATTTT.

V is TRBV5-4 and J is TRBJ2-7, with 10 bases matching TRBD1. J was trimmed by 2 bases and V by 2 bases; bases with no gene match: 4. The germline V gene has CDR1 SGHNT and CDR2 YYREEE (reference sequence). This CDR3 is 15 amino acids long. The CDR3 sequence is CASSFPGTGAYEQYF. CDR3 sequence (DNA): TGTGCCAGCAGCTTCCCGGGGACAGGGGCCTACGAGCAGTACTTC.

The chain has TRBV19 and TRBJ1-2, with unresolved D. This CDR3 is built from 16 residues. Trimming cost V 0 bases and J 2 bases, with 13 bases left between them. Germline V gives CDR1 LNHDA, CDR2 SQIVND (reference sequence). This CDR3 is CASSIDRGGGNYGYTF. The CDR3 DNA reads TGTGCCAGTAGTATAGATCGAGGCGGAGGGAACTATGGCTACACCTTC.

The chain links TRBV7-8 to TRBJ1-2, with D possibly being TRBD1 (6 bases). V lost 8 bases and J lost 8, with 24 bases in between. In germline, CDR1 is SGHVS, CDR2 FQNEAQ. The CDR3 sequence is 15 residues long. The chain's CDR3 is CASGNLQGSVYGYTF. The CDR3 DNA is TGTGCCAGCGGCAACTTACAGGGATCTGTCTACGGCTACACCTTC.

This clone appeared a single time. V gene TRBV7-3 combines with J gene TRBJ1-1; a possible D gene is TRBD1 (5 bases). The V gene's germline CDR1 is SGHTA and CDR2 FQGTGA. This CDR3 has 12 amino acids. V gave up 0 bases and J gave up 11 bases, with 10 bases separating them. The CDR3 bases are TGTGCCAGCAGCTTAACGGGGGGTCCGGCTTTCTTT. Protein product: CASSLTGGPAFF.

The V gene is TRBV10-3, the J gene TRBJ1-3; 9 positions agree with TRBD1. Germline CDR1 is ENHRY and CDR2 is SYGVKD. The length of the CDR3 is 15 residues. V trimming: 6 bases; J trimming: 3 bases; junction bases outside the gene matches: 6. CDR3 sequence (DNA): TGTGCCATCAGCGGGACAGGGAGGATTGGAAACACCATATATTTT. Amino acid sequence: CAISGTGRIGNTIYF.

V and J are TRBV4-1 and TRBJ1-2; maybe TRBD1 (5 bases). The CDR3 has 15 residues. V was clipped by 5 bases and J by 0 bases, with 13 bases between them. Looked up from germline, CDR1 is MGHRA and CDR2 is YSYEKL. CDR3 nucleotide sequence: TGCGCCAGCAGCGTCGCGGACACAGCTAACTATGGCTACACCTTC. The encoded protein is CASSVADTANYGYTF.

CDR3 sequence (DNA): TGTGCCAGCAGCTCCTCGCTAGCGGGGGCCCAAGAGACCCAGTACTTC. This gives the protein CASSSSLAGAQETQYF. The V call is TRBV13, the J call TRBJ2-5, with 10 bases lining up with TRBD2. Germline V gene data show CDR1 as PRHDT and CDR2 as FYEKMQ (reference sequence). V dropped 4 bases and J dropped 1; count of bases not matched to a gene: 6. CDR3 length equals 16 residues.

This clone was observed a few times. The CDR3 sequence is CASSLADRGREAFF. CDR3 sequence (DNA): TGCGCCAGCAGCTTGGCGGACAGGGGACGGGAAGCTTTCTTT. The chain has TRBV5-1 and TRBJ1-1; 9 bases map to TRBD1. With V trimmed by 0 bases and J by 8 bases, 5 bases remained unmatched. CDR3 length equals 14 residues. Germline V CDR1 and CDR2: SGHRS, YFSETQ.

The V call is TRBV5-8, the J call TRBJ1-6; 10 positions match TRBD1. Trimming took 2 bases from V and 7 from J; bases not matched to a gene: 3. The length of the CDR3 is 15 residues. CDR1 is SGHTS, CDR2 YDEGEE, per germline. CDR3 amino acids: CASSFRQGANSPLHF. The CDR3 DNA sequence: TGTGCCAGCAGCTTCCGACAGGGGGCGAATTCACCCCTCCACTTT.

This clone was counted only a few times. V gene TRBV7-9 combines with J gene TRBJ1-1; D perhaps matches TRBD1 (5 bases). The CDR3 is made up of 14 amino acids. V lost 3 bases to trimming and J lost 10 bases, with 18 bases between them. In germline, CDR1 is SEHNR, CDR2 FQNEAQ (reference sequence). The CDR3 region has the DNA TGTGCCAGCAGCTTTAGGACATTTGGGGTGGGAGCTTTCTTT. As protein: CASSFRTFGVGAFF.